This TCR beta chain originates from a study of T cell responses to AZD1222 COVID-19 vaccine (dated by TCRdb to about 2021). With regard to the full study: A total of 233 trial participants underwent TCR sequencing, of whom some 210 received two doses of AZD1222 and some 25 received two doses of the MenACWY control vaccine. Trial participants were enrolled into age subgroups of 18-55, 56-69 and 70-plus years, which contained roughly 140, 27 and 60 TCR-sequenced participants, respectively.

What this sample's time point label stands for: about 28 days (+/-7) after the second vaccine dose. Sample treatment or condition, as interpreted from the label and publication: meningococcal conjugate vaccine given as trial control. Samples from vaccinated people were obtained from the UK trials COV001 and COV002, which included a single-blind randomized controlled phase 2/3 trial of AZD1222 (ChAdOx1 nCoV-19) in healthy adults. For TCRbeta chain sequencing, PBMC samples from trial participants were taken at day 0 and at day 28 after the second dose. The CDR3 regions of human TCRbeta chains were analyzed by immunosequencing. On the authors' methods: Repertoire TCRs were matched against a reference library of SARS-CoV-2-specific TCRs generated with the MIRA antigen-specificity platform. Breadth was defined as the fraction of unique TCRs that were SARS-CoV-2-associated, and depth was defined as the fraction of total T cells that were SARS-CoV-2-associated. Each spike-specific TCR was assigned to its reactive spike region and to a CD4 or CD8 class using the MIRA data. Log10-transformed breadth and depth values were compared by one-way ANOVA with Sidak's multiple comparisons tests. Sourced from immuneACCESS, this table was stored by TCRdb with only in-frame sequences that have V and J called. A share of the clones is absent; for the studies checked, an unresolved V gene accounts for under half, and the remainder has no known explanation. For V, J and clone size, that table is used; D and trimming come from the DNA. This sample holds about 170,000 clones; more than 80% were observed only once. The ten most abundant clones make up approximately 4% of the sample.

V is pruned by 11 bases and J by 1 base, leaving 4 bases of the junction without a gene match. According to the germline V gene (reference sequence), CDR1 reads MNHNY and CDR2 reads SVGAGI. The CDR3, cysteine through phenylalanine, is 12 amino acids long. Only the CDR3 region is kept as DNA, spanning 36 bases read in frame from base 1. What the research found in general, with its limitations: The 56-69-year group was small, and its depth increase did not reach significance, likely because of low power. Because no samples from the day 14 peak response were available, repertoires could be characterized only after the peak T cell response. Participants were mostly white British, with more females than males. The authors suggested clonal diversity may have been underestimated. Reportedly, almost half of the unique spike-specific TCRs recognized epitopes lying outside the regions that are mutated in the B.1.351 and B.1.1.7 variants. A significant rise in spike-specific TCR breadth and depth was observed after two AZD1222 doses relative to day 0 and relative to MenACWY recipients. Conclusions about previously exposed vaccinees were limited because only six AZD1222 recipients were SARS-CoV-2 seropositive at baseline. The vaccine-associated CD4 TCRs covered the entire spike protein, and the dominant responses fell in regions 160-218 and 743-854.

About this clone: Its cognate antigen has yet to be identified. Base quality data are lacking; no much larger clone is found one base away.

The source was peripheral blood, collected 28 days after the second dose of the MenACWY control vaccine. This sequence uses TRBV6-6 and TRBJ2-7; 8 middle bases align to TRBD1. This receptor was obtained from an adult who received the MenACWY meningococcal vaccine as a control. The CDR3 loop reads CAGGQGSYEQYF. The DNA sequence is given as TGTGCCGGAGGACAGGGATCCTACGAGCAGTACTTC.